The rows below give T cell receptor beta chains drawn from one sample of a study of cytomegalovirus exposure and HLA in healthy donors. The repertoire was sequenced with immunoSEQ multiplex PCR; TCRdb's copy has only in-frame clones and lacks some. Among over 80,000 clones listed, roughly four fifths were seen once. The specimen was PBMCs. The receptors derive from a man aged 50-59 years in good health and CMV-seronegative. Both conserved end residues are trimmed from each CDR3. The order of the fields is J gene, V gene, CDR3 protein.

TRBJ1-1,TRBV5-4,ASRLGQANTEAF
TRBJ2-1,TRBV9,ASSSPPAYNEQF
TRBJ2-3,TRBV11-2,ASSSSKAGGDTQY
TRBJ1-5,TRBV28,ASSLLQGSNQPQH
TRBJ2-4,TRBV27,ASSPVQGIFNIQY
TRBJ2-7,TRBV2,ASSEVASGSYEQY
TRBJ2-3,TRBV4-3,ASSQALTQAGGTDTQY
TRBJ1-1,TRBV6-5,ASSYSSARGTGAF
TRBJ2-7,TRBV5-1,ASSLGGGRVYEQY
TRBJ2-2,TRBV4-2,ASSHLAGEGTGELF
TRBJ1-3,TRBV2,ASIGVGGNTIY
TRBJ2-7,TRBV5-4,ASSTTTGSSYEQY
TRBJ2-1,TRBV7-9,ASSLKTQASGISNEQF
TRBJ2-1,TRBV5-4,ASGAASSYNEQF
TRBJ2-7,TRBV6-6,ASSSTGTHEQY
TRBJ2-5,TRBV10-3,APLSGREGETQY